The subject of this entry is one T cell receptor beta chain. Its antigen is as yet unknown. These data originate in a study of T-cell reconstitution after alpha-beta-depleted transplantation in children. General study points: The study traced high day-60 TCRbeta diversity in some patients to surviving recipient T cells and thymic progenitors. T-cell numbers and diversity, one year after transplant, stemmed largely from T cells that were newly produced.

Unique molecular identifiers were incorporated during preparation of the TCRbeta library. TCRdb reprocessed the PCR reads with MiXCR, giving one entry per CDR3 protein. The repertoire consists of around 450,000 distinct CDR3 sequences, with around 15% occurring once and the leading ten covering 29%. Germline trimming cut 0 bases from V and 3 bases from J; bases unmatched to any gene: 8. The germline gives CDR1 MGHRA, CDR2 YSYEKL. CDR3 size: 17 residues. This specimen consisted of PBMCs, mostly from graft donor cells, obtained 360 days after TCRalphabeta/CD19-depleted stem cell transplant. The chain employs TRBV4-1 and TRBJ2-7; 10 bases fit TRBD2. The TCR originated in a boy in the first two years of life who had a stem cell transplant for Wiskott-Aldrich syndrome, so the T cells may come from the graft donor. In nucleotides, the CDR3 is TGCGCCAGCAGCCAAGATAGGCTAGCGGGAGCCCACTACGAGCAGTACTTC. As protein: CASSQDRLAGAHYEQYF.